These 12 T cell receptor beta chains were all obtained from the same sample, sequenced in a study of naive and memory T cell subsets. General study points: Possibly reflecting memory cells re-expressing CD45RA, a few larger clonotypes occurred in naive repertoires, especially CD8.

An equimolar mix of two oligonucleotides served as the beta constant-region primer for TRBC1 and TRBC2. Four rounds of PCR amplified the ligated cDNA using nested alpha and beta constant-region primers plus SP2. TCRdb re-called the UMI-ligation and nested PCR reads with MiXCR, one entry per CDR3 protein. Of roughly 92,000 distinct CDR3 sequences in the sample, approximately 10% were seen once. These receptors are not linked to any known antigen. The specimen sequenced was naive CD4+ T cells from blood. These TCRs come from a human donor in good health.

The chain employs TRBV20-1 and TRBJ2-1; possibly TRBD2 for D (5 bases). The V gene lost 0 bases and the J gene lost 5 bases, with 11 bases spanning the gap. The CDR3 totals 14 residues. The germline V gene encodes CDR1 DFQATT and CDR2 SNEGSKA (reference sequence). CDR3 amino acids: CSARERRQHNEQFF. The CDR3 DNA reads as TGCAGTGCTAGAGAGCGGAGGCAGCACAATGAGCAGTTCTTC.

This clonotype has only a few counts. This chain joins TRBV19 and TRBJ2-1; TRBD1 aligns across 7 bases. V shed 5 bases and J 0 bases; nucleotides not matched to a gene: 13. This CDR3 is built from 18 residues. In germline, CDR1 is LNHDA, CDR2 SQIVND (reference sequence). The CDR3 loop reads CASSDNRGSWGSYNEQFF. The CDR3, as DNA: TGTGCCAGTAGTGATAACAGGGGAAGTTGGGGCTCCTACAATGAGCAGTTCTTC.

The J gene is TRBJ2-7, the V gene TRBV12-3 or TRBV12-4, with TRBD1 identical over 7 bases. The CDR3 loop spans 19 amino acids. The J segment lost 2 bases and the V segment lost 2 bases, leaving 18 bases of the junction unmatched. The CDR3 here is CASSLKIHRLWTGPYEQYF. CDR3 coding DNA: TGTGCCAGCAGTTTAAAAATCCACCGCCTTTGGACAGGTCCCTACGAGCAGTACTTC.

The sample holds a few counts of this clonotype. The rearrangement uses TRBV24-1 and TRBJ2-1; tentative D call: TRBD1 (5 bases). Germline CDR1 and CDR2: KGHDR and SFDVKD. Trimming took off 6 bases at V and 9 bases at J, with 14 bases between the two ends. This CDR3 has 13 residues. CDR3 loop: CATSRTPPSEQFF. CDR3 nucleotide sequence: TGTGCCACCAGTCGGACACCACCGAGTGAGCAGTTCTTC.

This clonotype was observed many times. The CDR3 reads CASTRGYTEAFF. CDR3 DNA sequence: TGTGCCAGCACCCGGGGCTACACTGAAGCTTTCTTT. The gene calls are TRBV25-1 and TRBJ1-1; D may be TRBD1 (5 bases). The CDR3 extends over 12 amino acids. V gave up 7 bases and J gave up 3 bases, with 9 bases separating them. Germline assignment: CDR1 MGHDK and CDR2 SYGVNS.

This clonotype showed up just a few times. The chain joins TRBV20-1 to TRBJ1-1; 8 bases are shared with TRBD1. CDR3 length equals 12 residues. The V gene end was trimmed by 6 bases and the J gene end by 4 bases; junction bases not matched to a gene: 4. The germline gives CDR1 DFQATT, CDR2 SNEGSKA (reference sequence). The DNA of the CDR3 is TGCAGTGCCGGACAGGGAGGCACTGAAGCTTTCTTT. Encoded protein: CSAGQGGTEAFF.

This rearrangement joins TRBV7-9 to TRBJ2-5, with 7 bases that match TRBD2. V was pared by 1 base and J by 2 bases, with 7 bases of the junction left unmatched. CDR1 and CDR2 (germline): SEHNR, FQNEAQ (reference sequence). The CDR3 runs 16 residues. This chain's CDR3 is CASSLGGGSSQETQYF. The DNA for the CDR3 is TGTGCCAGCAGCTTAGGGGGGGGAAGCAGTCAAGAGACCCAGTACTTC.

This clonotype has a handful of counts. This chain connects TRBV18 to TRBJ2-7, with 10 bases fitting TRBD1. This CDR3 spans 15 amino acids. The germline gives CDR1 KGHSH, CDR2 LQKENI. V trimming: 3 bases; J trimming: 4 bases; junction bases outside the gene matches: 6. The CDR3 DNA reads TGTGCCAGCTCACCCGGACAGGGGGGCTGGTACGAGCAGTACTTC. Amino acids: CASSPGQGGWYEQYF.

The rearrangement uses TRBV24-1 and TRBJ2-1, with D perhaps TRBD2 (6 bases). CDR3 length equals 15 residues. Germline lookup yields CDR1 KGHDR and CDR2 SFDVKD. The ends were cut back, 7 bases at V and 4 bases at J, with 16 bases in the middle. The CDR3 DNA sequence: TGTGCCACCAGCGCTCGGGGGAGGTCTTACAATGAGCAGTTCTTC. This codes for CATSARGRSYNEQFF.

This clonotype was seen more than once but under ten times. The chain links TRBV27 to TRBJ2-3; D is possibly TRBD2 (6 bases). CDR3 length: 16 residues. Germline V gene sequence: CDR1 MNHEY, CDR2 SMNVEV (reference sequence). Trimming removed 6 bases from V and 0 bases from J, with 16 bases in between. Here the CDR3 DNA reads TGTGCCAGCAGGGAGGGCTGGTTTTCTAGCACAGATACGCAGTATTTT. Translating gives CASREGWFSSTDTQYF.

In nucleotides, the CDR3 is TGTGCCAGCAGCTCGGACAGCAACGAGCAGTACTTC. This sequence encodes CASSSDSNEQYF. The rearrangement uses TRBV7-6 and TRBJ2-7; D is perhaps TRBD1 (6 bases). The CDR3 is made up of 12 amino acids. Trimming cost V 4 bases and J 5 bases, with 9 bases left between them. CDR1 SGHVS and CDR2 FNYEAQ come from the germline V gene.

The chain uses TRBV19 and TRBJ1-1, with unresolved D. The germline V and J ends were trimmed by 3 bases and 1 base, with 6 bases remaining between them. Germline loops: CDR1 LNHDA, CDR2 SQIVND (reference sequence). This CDR3 has 13 amino acids. The DNA of the CDR3 is TGTGCCAGTAGTATTGTGACGAACACTGAAGCTTTCTTT. This encodes CASSIVTNTEAFF.